The 23 T cell receptor beta chains listed next were all sequenced from one sample in a study of T cells after yellow fever vaccination. TCRdb re-derived calls from the 5' RACE reads in MiXCR, one entry per CDR3 protein. The sample records roughly 500,000 distinct CDR3 sequences, about a fifth being singletons. Specimen: PBMCs, collected 15 days after the yellow fever booster vaccination. The receptors shown here come from a man younger than 45 who received the YFV17D yellow fever vaccine.

The rearrangement joins TRBV9 to TRBJ2-5, with D hard to call. V lost 0 bases and J 9 bases, leaving 12 bases between the germline ends. The CDR3 runs 13 residues. CDR1 is SGDLS and CDR2 is YYNGEE in the germline V gene. CDR3 nucleotide sequence: TGTGCCAGCAGCGTAGCGGTCGGGTCACCCCAGTACTTC. This sequence encodes CASSVAVGSPQYF.

The V and J genes are TRBV7-2 and TRBJ2-7, with D perhaps TRBD1 (5 bases). The CDR3 is 17 residues long. The V and J ends lost 6 bases and 4 bases respectively, with 25 bases between them. Looked up from germline, CDR1 is SGHTA and CDR2 is FQGNSA. CDR3 residues: CASRPTDTGRRTYEQYF. Written as DNA, the CDR3 is TGTGCCAGCAGACCGACGGATACAGGAAGACGAACATACGAGCAGTACTTC.

This chain joins TRBV9 and TRBJ2-1, with 7 bases lining up with TRBD2. There are 16 residues in the CDR3. Germline CDR1 and CDR2: SGDLS and YYNGEE. The V and J ends lost 4 bases and 4 bases, in that order; junction bases with no gene match: 11. The CDR3: CASSPLGGSGYNEQFF. CDR3 nucleotide sequence: TGTGCCAGCAGCCCTCTTGGAGGTAGCGGGTACAATGAGCAGTTCTTC.

This chain joins TRBV7-2 and TRBJ2-1, with 11 bases aligning to TRBD2. The CDR3 covers 17 residues. Germline CDR1 is SGHTA and CDR2 is FQGNSA. Trimming removed 5 bases from V and 3 bases from J; junction bases left unmatched: 9. CDR3 sequence (DNA): TGTGCCAGCAGCCCAAAAACAACTAGCGGGAGCTACAATGAGCAGTTCTTC. Its protein product is CASSPKTTSGSYNEQFF. Complete variable domain (other parts from reference TRBV7-2 and TRBJ2-1): GAGVSQSPSNKVTEKGKDVELRCDPISGHTALYWYRQSLGQGLEFLIYFQGNSAPDKSGLPSDRFSAERTGGSVSTLTIQRTQQEDSAVYLCASSPKTTSGSYNEQFFGPGTRLTVL.

J is TRBJ2-1 and V is TRBV7-6, with D maybe TRBD2 (6 bases). Germline V CDR1 and CDR2: SGHVS, FNYEAQ. V lost 5 bases, J lost 4 bases, and 18 bases lay in between. The CDR3 is 16 residues long. CDR3: CASSIRVAAGYNEQFF. The DNA of the CDR3 is TGTGCCAGCAGCATAAGAGTAGCGGCGGGATACAATGAGCAGTTCTTC.

The sample holds a few counts of this clonotype. The chain couples TRBV6-5 to TRBJ2-5, with D hard to call. The CDR3 consists of 14 residues. Germline V gene data show CDR1 as MNHEY and CDR2 as SVGAGI. V was trimmed by 2 bases and J by 2 bases, leaving 9 bases between them. Here the CDR3 DNA reads TGTGCCAGCAGTTACAACGGCAGACAAGAGACCCAGTACTTC. It translates to CASSYNGRQETQYF.

CDR3: CASSSVDLRRGEQYF. DNA for the CDR3: TGTGCCAGCTCATCCGTCGACCTCCGAAGGGGCGAGCAGTACTTC. The chain couples TRBV18 to TRBJ2-7, with a possible D match to TRBD1 (5 bases). Germline V gene data show CDR1 as KGHSH and CDR2 as LQKENI. The CDR3 is 15 amino acids. V lost 5 bases and J lost 6, with 20 bases in between.

This clonotype was observed a handful of times. This chain connects TRBV5-1 to TRBJ2-3; tentative D call: TRBD2 (6 bases). Germline V lookup: CDR1 SGHRS, CDR2 YFSETQ. V dropped 2 bases and J dropped 11 bases, with 21 bases sitting between them. The CDR3 sequence is 15 residues long. The CDR3 region has the DNA TGCGCCAGCAGCTTTATACCCGATCCGGGGGAAATGCAGTATTTT. It yields the protein CASSFIPDPGEMQYF.

This clonotype was detected a few times. J is TRBJ2-3 and V is TRBV2, with 10 nucleotides matching TRBD2. From germline, CDR1 is SNHLY and CDR2 FYNNEI. V lost 7 bases and J lost 4; bases outside the gene matches: 8. This CDR3 comprises 15 residues. The CDR3 sequence is CASTEREGWADTQYF. CDR3 in DNA: TGTGCCAGCACGGAGCGGGAGGGCTGGGCAGATACGCAGTATTTT.

The chain is built from TRBV4-2 and TRBJ2-7; 8 bases map to TRBD2. Germline assignment: CDR1 LGHNA and CDR2 YNFKEQ. The CDR3 loop spans 13 amino acids. The junction had 5 bases not matched to a gene; V was cut back by 5 bases and J by 5 bases. The CDR3 loop is CASSARLAHEQYF. CDR3 bases: TGTGCCAGCAGCGCCCGACTAGCGCACGAGCAGTACTTC.

CDR3: CASSLDLHYTDTQYF. The CDR3 region has the DNA TGCGCCAGCAGCTTGGATTTACATTACACAGATACGCAGTATTTT. J is TRBJ2-3 and V is TRBV5-1; unclear D gene. CDR3 length: 15 amino acids. Germline V gene sequence: CDR1 SGHRS, CDR2 YFSETQ. Trimming shortened V by 0 bases and J by 2 bases, and 10 bases separated the two germline ends.

There are a few counts of this clonotype. The chain combines TRBV12-5 with TRBJ1-2; possible D gene TRBD1, 5 bases. V gave up 1 base and J gave up 8 bases, with 11 bases separating them. Germline CDR1 reads LGHNT; CDR2 reads FRNRAP. This CDR3 contains 13 residues. The CDR3 reads CASGLDGARGYTF. DNA for the CDR3: TGTGCTAGTGGTTTGGATGGGGCACGGGGCTACACCTTC.

The chain has TRBV5-1 and TRBJ2-4; 14 nucleotides align to TRBD2. V was pared by 0 bases and J by 5 bases, with 4 bases of the junction left unmatched. The CDR3 has 17 amino acids. Per germline, CDR1 SGHRS and CDR2 YFSETQ. The CDR3 nucleotides read TGCGCCAGCAGCTTGGGGGGGACTAGCGGGAGCCAAAACATTCAGTACTTC. Translated: CASSLGGTSGSQNIQYF.

V gene TRBV20-1 combines with J gene TRBJ1-1; maybe TRBD1 (5 bases). V lost 6 bases, J lost 1 base, and 18 bases lay in between. The CDR3 is 15 amino acids. CDR1 DFQATT and CDR2 SNEGSKA come from the germline V gene (reference sequence). CDR3 bases: TGCAGTGCAATCGGGGGGGACGGAGAGAACACTGAAGCTTTCTTT. It specifies CSAIGGDGENTEAFF.

The chain is built from TRBV5-1 and TRBJ2-2; 10 bases are shared with TRBD1. The CDR3 consists of 16 residues. J lost 5 bases, V lost 1 base, and 5 bases had no gene match. In germline, CDR1 is SGHRS, CDR2 YFSETQ. This CDR3 is CASSLTGTGETGELFF. In DNA form, the CDR3 reads TGCGCCAGCAGCTTGACAGGGACAGGGGAAACCGGGGAGCTGTTTTTT.

This clonotype was counted between two and nine times. The rearrangement links TRBV6-1 to TRBJ2-1; 7 nucleotides agree with TRBD1. There are 14 residues in the CDR3. Trimming removed 7 bases from V and 4 bases from J; junction bases left unmatched: 7. Germline-derived CDR1 and CDR2 are MNHNS and SASEGT. CDR3 protein: CASNTPGQYNEQFF. The CDR3 DNA reads TGTGCCAGCAACACACCGGGACAGTACAATGAGCAGTTCTTC.

V is TRBV12-3 or TRBV12-4 and J is TRBJ1-2; TRBD1 matches at 9 bases. CDR3 length equals 14 residues. V dropped 3 bases and J dropped 9; count of bases not matched to a gene: 8. CDR3 coding DNA: TGTGCCAGCAGTTTGGAGACAGGGGGGAAGAGCTACACCTTC. Translating gives CASSLETGGKSYTF.

This clonotype was observed a few times. This chain uses TRBV5-1 with TRBJ2-1, with 15 bases aligning to TRBD2. Germline trimming cut 4 bases from V and 9 bases from J; bases unmatched to any gene: 14. Germline CDR1 SGHRS, CDR2 YFSETQ. CDR3 size: 18 residues. Here the CDR3 DNA reads TGCGCCAGCAGCGCCGGACGAGTAGGACTAGCGGGAGGGAGTGAGCAGTTCTTC. It yields the protein CASSAGRVGLAGGSEQFF.

This clonotype was recorded at least ten times. The chain recombines TRBV5-4 with TRBJ2-2, with 12 positions matching TRBD1. This CDR3 region has 14 residues. V gave up 0 bases and J gave up 11 bases; unmatched junction bases: 2. CDR1 and CDR2 (germline): SGHNT, YYREEE (reference sequence). CDR3: CASSLEGTGGELFF. CDR3 DNA: TGTGCCAGCAGCTTGGAGGGGACAGGGGGCGAGCTGTTTTTT.

The V and J genes are TRBV7-9 and TRBJ1-2; D uncertain. Trimming cost V 4 bases and J 4 bases, with 13 bases left between them. Germline lookup yields CDR1 SEHNR and CDR2 FQNEAQ (reference sequence). The CDR3 has 14 residues. CDR3 protein: CASSSQLLGYGYTF. The CDR3 bases are TGTGCCAGCAGCTCCCAACTTTTGGGCTATGGCTACACCTTC.

This clonotype appeared many times. CDR3 in DNA: TGTGCCAGCAGGGCAGGGCTTGGCAATCAGCCCCAGCATTTT. As protein: CASRAGLGNQPQHF. The chain has TRBV12-3 or TRBV12-4 and TRBJ1-5, with D maybe TRBD1 (5 bases). V gave up 6 bases and J gave up 2 bases, with 11 bases separating them. This CDR3 comprises 14 residues.

This clonotype has just one count. The chain is built from TRBV7-2 and TRBJ2-3; no definite D call. The CDR3 consists of 14 residues. Trimming left V 4 bases short and J 0 bases short, with 8 bases between. Looked up from germline, CDR1 is SGHTA and CDR2 is FQGNSA. In nucleotides, the CDR3 is TGTACCAGCAGCTCGACTTCTAGCACAGATACGCAGTATTTT. Encoded protein: CTSSSTSSTDTQYF. The whole variable domain, remainder taken from reference TRBV7-2 and TRBJ2-3, is GAGVSQSPSNKVTEKGKDVELRCDPISGHTALYWYRQSLGQGLEFLIYFQGNSAPDKSGLPSDRFSAERTGGSVSTLTIQRTQQEDSAVYLCTSSSTSSTDTQYFGPGTRLTVL.

The genes are TRBV20-1 and TRBJ1-2; 7 bases fit TRBD1. V lost 5 bases, J lost 7 bases, and 10 bases stayed unmatched. Germline values: CDR1 DFQATT, CDR2 SNEGSKA (reference sequence). The CDR3 is 13 residues long. CDR3 coding DNA: TGCAGTGCTCCCGGGACAGACCCCTTTGGCTACACCTTC. Protein product: CSAPGTDPFGYTF.